The clone carrying this T cell receptor beta chain has a handful of counts. Its antigen remains unknown. Treatment specified: roughly 10-day PBMC culture with coronavirus spike peptide pools or control peptides (ViraFEST assay). Each well received about 2.2 million PBMCs, cultured with around 10 IU/ml IL-2 and around 9.8 ug/ml peptide pools. This sample is part of a study of vaccination and CD4 T cells after COVID-19. Study-level information: Investigators stimulated cells with overlapping spike peptides drawn from SARS-CoV-2, HCoV-NL63, HCoV-OC43 and HCoV-229E. Cultures serving as controls received a peptide pool (CEFX or HIV-1 Nef) or no peptide.

At the Johns Hopkins FTIC core, DNA taken from cultured CD4+ T cells was sequenced by way of the Oncomine TCR Beta short-read assay. TCRdb redid the calling of the PCR reads with MiXCR, one entry per CDR3 protein. Of about 12,000 distinct CDR3 sequences in the sample, around 70% were seen once. Study-wide points: The authors identified 304 of 307 vaccine-specific clones in convalescent patients as spike mono-reactive.

V dropped 4 bases and J dropped 3 bases, with 10 bases sitting between them. The CDR3 is 13 amino acids. Germline V gives CDR1 DFQATT, CDR2 SNEGSKA (reference sequence). The chain employs TRBV20-1 and TRBJ1-5; maybe TRBD1 (5 bases). Sequenced material: CD4+ T cells from blood, cultured in vitro. This receptor was obtained from a human donor who had recovered from COVID-19. CDR3 in amino acids: CSAKGLDNQPQHF. CDR3 coding DNA: TGCAGTGCTAAGGGACTTGACAATCAGCCCCAGCATTTT.